These 23 T cell receptor beta chains were all obtained from the same sample, sequenced in a study of shared clonotypes between healthy human individuals. Using immunoSEQ multiplex PCR, the repertoire was profiled, and TCRdb retains in-frame clones only, with some absent. The sample holds under 1,900,000 clones, approximately 98.5% seen once. Sequenced: naive CD4+ T cells sorted from blood. The subset: CD45RA+ positively selected. These receptors came from a man aged 25 to 40 in good health.

The genes are TRBV29-1 and TRBJ2-2; D tentatively fits TRBD1 or TRBD2 (6 bases each). The V gene's germline CDR1 is SQVTM and CDR2 ANQGSEA. V was trimmed by 7 bases and J by 0 bases, leaving 9 bases between them. This CDR3 has 13 residues. CDR3 DNA: TGCAGCGGCGGGACACCGAACACCGGGGAGCTGTTTTTT. This sequence encodes CSGGTPNTGELFF.

A word on this clone: The same CDR3 arises from other DNA sequences in this sample as well. The chain uses TRBV29-1 and TRBJ2-5; 7 bases are a match to TRBD1. With V trimmed by 6 bases and J by 1 base, 2 bases remained unmatched. Germline assignment: CDR1 SQVTM and CDR2 ANQGSEA. This CDR3 comprises 12 residues. The CDR3 loop reads CSVGQTQETQYF. CDR3 DNA: TGCAGCGTGGGACAGACCCAAGAGACCCAGTACTTC.

Remarks on this clone: The identical CDR3 is also encoded by other nucleotide sequences in the sample. V is TRBV5-1 and J is TRBJ1-4; D possibly corresponds to TRBD1 (5 bases). The V end was cut by 4 bases, the J end by 0 bases, with 16 bases between. The CDR3 extends over 17 amino acids. The V gene's germline CDR1 is SGHRS and CDR2 YFSETQ. The CDR3 loop reads CASSPRGGSTTNEKLFF. The DNA of the CDR3 is TGCGCCAGCAGCCCCCGGGGGGGGAGTACAACTAATGAAAAACTGTTTTTT.

The chain uses TRBV11-3 and TRBJ2-5, with D possibly matching TRBD1 (7 bases). The CDR3 contains 17 residues. CDR1 is SGHNT and CDR2 is YENEEA in the germline V gene. Trimming shortened V by 2 bases and J by 1 base, and 17 bases separated the two germline ends. The CDR3 DNA reads TGTGCCAGCAGCTTATATGGCGGAGGGGGCCGCCAAGAGACCCAGTACTTC. It translates to CASSLYGGGGRQETQYF.

This clone was counted only a few times. The genes are TRBV9 and TRBJ2-2, with 7 bases fitting TRBD1. Germline values: CDR1 SGDLS, CDR2 YYNGEE. J lost 3 bases, V lost 0 bases, and 5 bases had no gene match. This CDR3 comprises 16 residues. The CDR3 sequence: CASSVGGTAYTGELFF. CDR3 nucleotide sequence: TGTGCCAGCAGCGTAGGTGGGACAGCCTACACCGGGGAGCTGTTTTTT.

This chain joins TRBV7-8 and TRBJ1-4; 7 bases match TRBD1. Looked up from germline, CDR1 is SGHVS and CDR2 is FQNEAQ. The CDR3 consists of 19 residues. The junction had 17 bases not matched to a gene; V was cut back by 7 bases and J by 0 bases. CDR3 sequence reads: CASTLFGTARSATNEKLFF. The CDR3 DNA reads as TGTGCCAGCACCCTGTTTGGGACAGCCCGATCTGCAACTAATGAAAAACTGTTTTTT.

V gene TRBV28 combines with J gene TRBJ2-2; the match to TRBD2 covers 10 bases. Germline CDR1 is MDHEN and CDR2 is SYDVKM. This CDR3 comprises 16 residues. V lost 4 bases, J lost 3 bases, and 5 bases stayed unmatched. The CDR3 nucleotides are TGTGCCAGCAGTTCCTCCGGGACTAGCGACACCGGGGAGCTGTTTTTT. It is translated as CASSSSGTSDTGELFF. The variable domain in full, with the rest retrieved from reference TRBV28 and TRBJ2-2, is DVKVTQSSRYLVKRTGEKVFLECVQDMDHENMFWYRQDPGLGLRLIYFSYDVKMKEKGDIPEGYSVSREKKERFSLILESASTNQTSMYLCASSSSGTSDTGELFFGEGSRLTVL.

The rearrangement uses TRBV28 and TRBJ2-2; 14 bases agree with TRBD2. After removal of 2 bases from V and 5 bases from J, the junction contained 7 bases not matched to a gene. CDR3 length equals 18 residues. CDR1 MDHEN and CDR2 SYDVKM come from the germline V gene. DNA of the CDR3: TGTGCCAGCAGTTTAATAGGGACTAGCGGGAGAAGGACCGGGGAGCTGTTTTTT. This encodes CASSLIGTSGRRTGELFF.

CDR3 sequence reads: CASSYYVGTQYF. Here the CDR3 DNA reads TGTGCCAGCAGCTACTACGTCGGGACCCAGTACTTC. The gene calls are TRBV7-2 and TRBJ2-5; D not certain. The germline V gene encodes CDR1 SGHTA and CDR2 FQGNSA. V lost 4 bases and J lost 7, with 10 bases in between. This CDR3 contains 12 residues.

The count of this clone is one. This chain uses TRBV5-1 with TRBJ2-7; 10 bases are a match to TRBD2. Looked up from germline, CDR1 is SGHRS and CDR2 is YFSETQ. V lost 2 bases and J lost 3; bases outside the gene matches: 5. This CDR3 has 15 residues. The CDR3, as DNA: TGCGCCAGCAGCTTACTAGCGGGGTCTGTCTACGAGCAGTACTTC. Its protein is CASSLLAGSVYEQYF.

The J gene is TRBJ2-1, the V gene TRBV5-5; TRBD2 matches at 9 bases. This CDR3 spans 15 amino acids. Per the germline V gene, CDR1 is SGHKS and CDR2 is YYEKEE (reference sequence). After removal of 5 bases from V and 4 bases from J, the junction contained 7 bases not matched to a gene. The CDR3 protein is CASSSRLAAYNEQFF. The CDR3 bases are TGTGCCAGCAGTTCCCGACTAGCGGCATACAATGAGCAGTTCTTC.

The chain has TRBV5-4 and TRBJ2-5, with 8 bases identical to TRBD1. The ends lost 3 bases at V and 0 bases at J; junction bases unmatched: 1. The CDR3 extends over 14 amino acids. Germline values: CDR1 SGHNT, CDR2 YYREEE (reference sequence). The CDR3 DNA reads TGTGCCAGCAGCTCGACAGGGGACCAAGAGACCCAGTACTTC. This translates into CASSSTGDQETQYF.

In its sample, this clone was seen once. The chain uses TRBV5-4 and TRBJ2-3; tentative D call: TRBD1 (6 bases). The CDR3 totals 14 residues. Per germline, CDR1 SGHNT and CDR2 YYREEE (reference sequence). Between the trimmed V and J ends, which lost 4 bases and 2 bases, there was a span of 11 bases. The CDR3 reads CASSPQGYTDTQYF. For the CDR3, the DNA is TGTGCCAGCAGCCCCCAGGGGTACACAGATACGCAGTATTTT.

The chain has TRBV7-8 and TRBJ2-6; D unresolved. The CDR3 is 19 amino acids. Trimming took 0 bases from V and 1 from J, leaving 16 bases between them. The germline CDR1 and CDR2 sequences are SGHVS and FQNEAQ. The chain's CDR3 is CASSLALAAIISGANVLTF. The CDR3 region has the DNA TGTGCCAGCAGCTTAGCTCTGGCAGCGATCATTTCTGGGGCCAACGTCCTGACTTTC.

This chain connects TRBV10-3 to TRBJ2-7; D is possibly TRBD1 (5 bases). Germline V gene sequence: CDR1 ENHRY, CDR2 SYGVKD. CDR3 size: 18 residues. V lost 4 bases to trimming and J lost 2 bases, with 24 bases between them. DNA of the CDR3: TGTGCCATCAGTGGAGAGGTAGGGGTATTAATGGGGACCTACGAGCAGTACTTC. This encodes CAISGEVGVLMGTYEQYF.

V gene TRBV6-1 combines with J gene TRBJ2-5; D call uncertain. Trimming cost V 2 bases and J 5 bases, with 9 bases left between them. The CDR3 runs 13 residues. Germline assignment: CDR1 MNHNS and CDR2 SASEGT. CDR3 sequence reads: CASSETRWETQYF. CDR3 DNA sequence: TGTGCCAGCAGTGAAACAAGGTGGGAGACCCAGTACTTC.

The rearrangement joins TRBV10-2 to TRBJ2-7, with 8 bases fitting TRBD2. The CDR3 length is 12 residues. The junction had 1 base not matched to a gene; V was cut back by 6 bases and J by 3 bases. Germline lookup yields CDR1 WSHSY and CDR2 SAAADI. Here the CDR3 DNA reads TGCGCCAGCAGAAGCGGGAGCTACGAGCAGTACTTC. Protein: CASRSGSYEQYF.

The chain couples TRBV7-8 to TRBJ2-1; D call uncertain. Germline V gives CDR1 SGHVS, CDR2 FQNEAQ. This CDR3 is built from 16 residues. V was shortened by 6 bases and J by 3 bases, with 18 bases between the two germline ends. This chain's CDR3 is CASSASFKNYYNEQFF. DNA for the CDR3: TGTGCCAGCAGTGCTTCTTTTAAGAACTACTACAATGAGCAGTTCTTC.

This rearrangement joins TRBV5-3 to TRBJ1-1; perhaps TRBD1 as D (6 bases). TRBV5-3 is noted as an ORF with a role that remains uncertain. Trimming took off 5 bases at V and 1 base at J, with 15 bases between the two ends. CDR3 length: 15 amino acids. The CDR3 spells CARSMGAGQNTEAFF. CDR3 in DNA: TGTGCCAGAAGTATGGGGGCCGGGCAGAACACTGAAGCTTTCTTT.

Of note for this clone: This CDR3 is also generated by other DNA sequences in the sample. This chain uses TRBV7-3 with TRBJ2-1, with D perhaps matching TRBD2 (5 bases). V lost 5 bases to trimming and J lost 2 bases, with 7 bases between them. In germline, CDR1 is SGHTA, CDR2 FQGTGA. This CDR3 has 13 amino acids. In DNA, the CDR3 is TGTGCCAGCAGCCCGGGGACCTACAATGAGCAGTTCTTC. Encoded protein: CASSPGTYNEQFF. Full variable domain (rest looked up from reference TRBV7-3 and TRBJ2-1): GAGVSQTPSNKVTEKGKYVELRCDPISGHTALYWYRQSLGQGPEFLIYFQGTGAADDSGLPNDRFFAVRPEGSVSTLKIQRTERGDSAVYLCASSPGTYNEQFFGPGTRLTVL.

V and J are TRBV5-4 and TRBJ2-1; D is unclear. V was shortened by 1 base and J by 8 bases, with 13 bases between the two germline ends. The CDR3 has 14 residues. Germline lookup yields CDR1 SGHNT and CDR2 YYREEE (reference sequence). CDR3 in amino acids: CASSLLSKPHEQFF. The DNA of the CDR3 is TGTGCCAGCAGCTTGCTATCCAAACCACATGAGCAGTTCTTC.

This rearrangement joins TRBV15 to TRBJ2-7; 9 nucleotides agree with TRBD1. This CDR3 contains 15 residues. V was clipped by 6 bases and J by 6 bases; unmatched bases: 12. The germline V gene has CDR1 LNHNV and CDR2 YYDKDF (reference sequence). CDR3 in amino acids: CATRLTGTGLGEQYF. Here the CDR3 DNA reads TGTGCCACCAGGTTAACCGGGACAGGGTTAGGCGAGCAGTACTTC.

This clone showed up just once. CDR3 nucleotide sequence: TGTGCCAGCAGTCAACTAGCGGGAGGGCGGAATGAGCAGTTCTTC. Translated, it gives CASSQLAGGRNEQFF. The V and J genes are TRBV7-2 and TRBJ2-1; TRBD2 matches 13 bases. Trimming cost V 6 bases and J 7 bases; bases outside gene matches: 6. Looked up from germline, CDR1 is SGHTA and CDR2 is FQGNSA. The CDR3 sequence is 15 residues long.